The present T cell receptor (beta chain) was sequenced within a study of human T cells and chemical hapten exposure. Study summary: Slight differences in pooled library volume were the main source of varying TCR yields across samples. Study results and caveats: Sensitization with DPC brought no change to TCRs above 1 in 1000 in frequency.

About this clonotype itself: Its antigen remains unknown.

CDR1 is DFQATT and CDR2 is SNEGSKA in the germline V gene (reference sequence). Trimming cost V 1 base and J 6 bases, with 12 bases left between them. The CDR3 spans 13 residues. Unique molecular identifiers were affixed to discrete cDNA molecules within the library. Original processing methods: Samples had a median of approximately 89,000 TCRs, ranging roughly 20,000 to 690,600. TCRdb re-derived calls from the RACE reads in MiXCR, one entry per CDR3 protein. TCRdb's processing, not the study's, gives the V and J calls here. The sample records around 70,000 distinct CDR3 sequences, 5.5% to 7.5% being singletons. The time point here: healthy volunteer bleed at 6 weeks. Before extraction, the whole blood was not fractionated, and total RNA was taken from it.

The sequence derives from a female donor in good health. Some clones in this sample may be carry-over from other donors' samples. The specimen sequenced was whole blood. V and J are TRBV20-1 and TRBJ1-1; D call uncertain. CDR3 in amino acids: CSARVPGSPEAFF. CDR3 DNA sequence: TGCAGTGCTAGAGTTCCGGGATCCCCTGAAGCTTTCTTT.